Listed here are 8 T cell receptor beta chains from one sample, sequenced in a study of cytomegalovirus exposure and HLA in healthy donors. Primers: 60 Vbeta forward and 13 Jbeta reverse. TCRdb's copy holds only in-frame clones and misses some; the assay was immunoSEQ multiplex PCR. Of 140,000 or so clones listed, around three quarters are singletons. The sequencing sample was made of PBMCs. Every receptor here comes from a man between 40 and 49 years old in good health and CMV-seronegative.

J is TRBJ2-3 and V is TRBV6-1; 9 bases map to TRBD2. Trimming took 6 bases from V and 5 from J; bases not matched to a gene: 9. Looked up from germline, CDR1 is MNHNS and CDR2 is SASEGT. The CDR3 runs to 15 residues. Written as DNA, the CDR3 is TGTGCCAGCAGGTGGGGGACTAGCCTTCAAGATACGCAGTATTTT. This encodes CASRWGTSLQDTQYF.

The CDR3 DNA reads TGTGCCAGTAGTACCGGGACTAGCCCTTTCAATGAGCAGTTCTTC. Translated: CASSTGTSPFNEQFF. The chain has TRBV19 and TRBJ2-1; 9 nucleotides align to TRBD2. The CDR3 is made up of 15 amino acids. Trimming at V came to 4 bases and at J to 6 bases, leaving 7 bases not matched to a gene. CDR1 is LNHDA and CDR2 is SQIVND in the germline V gene (reference sequence).

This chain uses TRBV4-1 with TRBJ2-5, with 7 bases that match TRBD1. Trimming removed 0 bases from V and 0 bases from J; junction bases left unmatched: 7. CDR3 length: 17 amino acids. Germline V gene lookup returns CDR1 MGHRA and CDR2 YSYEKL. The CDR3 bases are TGCGCCAGCAGCCAAGATCAGACAGGGACCTACCAAGAGACCCAGTACTTC. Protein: CASSQDQTGTYQETQYF.

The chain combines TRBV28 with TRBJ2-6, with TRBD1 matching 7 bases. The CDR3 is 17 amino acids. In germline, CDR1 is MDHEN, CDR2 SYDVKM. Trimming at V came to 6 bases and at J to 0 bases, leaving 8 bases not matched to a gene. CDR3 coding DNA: TGTGCCAGCAGCCCTCGGACAGGCCCCTCTGGGGCCAACGTCCTGACTTTC. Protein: CASSPRTGPSGANVLTF.

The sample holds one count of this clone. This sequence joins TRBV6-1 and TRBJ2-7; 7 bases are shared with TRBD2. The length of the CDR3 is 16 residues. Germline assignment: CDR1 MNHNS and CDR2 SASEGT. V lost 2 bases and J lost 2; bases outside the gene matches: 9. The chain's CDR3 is CASSEFRSAGAYEQYF. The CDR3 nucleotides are TGTGCCAGCAGTGAATTTAGGTCCGCGGGAGCCTACGAGCAGTACTTC.

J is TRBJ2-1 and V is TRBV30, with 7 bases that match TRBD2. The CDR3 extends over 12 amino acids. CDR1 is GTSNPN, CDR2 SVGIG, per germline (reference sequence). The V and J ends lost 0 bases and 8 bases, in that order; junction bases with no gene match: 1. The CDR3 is CAWSVRGDEQFF. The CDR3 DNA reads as TGTGCCTGGAGTGTACGGGGGGATGAGCAGTTCTTC.

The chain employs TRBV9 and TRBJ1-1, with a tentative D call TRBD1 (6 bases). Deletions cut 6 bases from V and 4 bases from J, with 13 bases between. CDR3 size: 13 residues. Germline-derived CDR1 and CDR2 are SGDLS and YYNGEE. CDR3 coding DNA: TGTGCCAGCACCAGTTTAGGGGGCACTGAAGCTTTCTTT. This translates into CASTSLGGTEAFF.

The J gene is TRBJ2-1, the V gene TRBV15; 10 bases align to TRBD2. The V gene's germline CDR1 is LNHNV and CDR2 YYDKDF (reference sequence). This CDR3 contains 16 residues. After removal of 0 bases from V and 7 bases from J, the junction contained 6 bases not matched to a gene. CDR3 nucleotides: TGTGCCACCAGCAGAGATCGGACTAGCGGCCATAATGAGCAGTTCTTC. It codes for CATSRDRTSGHNEQFF.